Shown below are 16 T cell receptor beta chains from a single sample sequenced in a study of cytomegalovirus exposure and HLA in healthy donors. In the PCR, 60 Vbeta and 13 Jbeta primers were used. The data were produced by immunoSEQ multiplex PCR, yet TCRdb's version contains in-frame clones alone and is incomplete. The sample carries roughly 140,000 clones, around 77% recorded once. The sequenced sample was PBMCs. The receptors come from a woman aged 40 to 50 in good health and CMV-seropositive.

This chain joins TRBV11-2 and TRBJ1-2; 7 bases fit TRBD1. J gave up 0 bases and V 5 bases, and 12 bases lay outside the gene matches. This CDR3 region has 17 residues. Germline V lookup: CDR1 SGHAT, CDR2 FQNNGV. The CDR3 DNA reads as TGTGCCAGCAGCCTCACCCGGACAGGAGTAGCTAACTATGGCTACACCTTC. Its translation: CASSLTRTGVANYGYTF.

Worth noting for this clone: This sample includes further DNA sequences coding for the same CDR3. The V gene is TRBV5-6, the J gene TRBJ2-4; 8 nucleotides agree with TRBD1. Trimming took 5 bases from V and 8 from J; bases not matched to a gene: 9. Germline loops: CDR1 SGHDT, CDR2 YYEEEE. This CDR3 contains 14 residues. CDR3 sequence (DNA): TGTGCCAGCAGGCGGACAGGGCTGAATGACATTCAGTACTTC. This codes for CASRRTGLNDIQYF.

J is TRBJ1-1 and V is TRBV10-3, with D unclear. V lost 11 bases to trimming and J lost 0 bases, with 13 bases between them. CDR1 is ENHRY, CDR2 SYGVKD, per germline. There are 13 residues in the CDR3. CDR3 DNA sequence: TGTGCCGCGAGAGGTGGTATGAACACTGAAGCTTTCTTT. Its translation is CAARGGMNTEAFF.

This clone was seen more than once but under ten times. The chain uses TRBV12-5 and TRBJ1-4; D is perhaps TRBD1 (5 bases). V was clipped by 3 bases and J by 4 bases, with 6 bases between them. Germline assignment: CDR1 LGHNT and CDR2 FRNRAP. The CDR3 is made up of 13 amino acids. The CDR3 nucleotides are TGTGCTAGTGGTTTAGGGGTTAATGAAAAACTGTTTTTT. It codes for CASGLGVNEKLFF.

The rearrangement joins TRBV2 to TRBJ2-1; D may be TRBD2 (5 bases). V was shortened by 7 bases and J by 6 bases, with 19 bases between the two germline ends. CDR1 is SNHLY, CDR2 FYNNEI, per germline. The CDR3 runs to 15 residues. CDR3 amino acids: CASKLGTSSRNEQFF. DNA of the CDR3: TGTGCCAGCAAACTCGGCACTAGTTCCCGCAATGAGCAGTTCTTC.

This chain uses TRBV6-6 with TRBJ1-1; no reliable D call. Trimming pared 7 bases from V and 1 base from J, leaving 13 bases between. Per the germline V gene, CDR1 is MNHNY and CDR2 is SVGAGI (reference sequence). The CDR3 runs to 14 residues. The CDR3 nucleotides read TGTGCCAGCAATTTACACCGATCGAACACTGAAGCTTTCTTT. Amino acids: CASNLHRSNTEAFF.

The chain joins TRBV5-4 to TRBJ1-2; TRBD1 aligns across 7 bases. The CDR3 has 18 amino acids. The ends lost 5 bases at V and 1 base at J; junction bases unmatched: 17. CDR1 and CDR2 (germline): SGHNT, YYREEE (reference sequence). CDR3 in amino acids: CASSRKSPGQIINYGYTF. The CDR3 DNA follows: TGTGCCAGCAGTCGAAAATCTCCGGGACAGATTATTAACTATGGCTACACCTTC. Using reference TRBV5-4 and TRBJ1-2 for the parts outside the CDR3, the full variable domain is ETGVTQSPTHLIKTRGQQVTLRCSSQSGHNTVSWYQQALGQGPQFIFQYYREEENGRGNFPPRFSGLQFPNYSSELNVNALELDDSALYLCASSRKSPGQIINYGYTFGSGTRLTVV.

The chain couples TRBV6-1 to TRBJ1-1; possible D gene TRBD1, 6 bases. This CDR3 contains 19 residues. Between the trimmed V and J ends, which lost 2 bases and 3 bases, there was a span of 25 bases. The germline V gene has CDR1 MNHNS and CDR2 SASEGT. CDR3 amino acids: CASSESPQGGGQQYTEAFF. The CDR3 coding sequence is TGTGCCAGCAGTGAATCGCCCCAAGGGGGGGGCCAGCAGTACACTGAAGCTTTCTTT.

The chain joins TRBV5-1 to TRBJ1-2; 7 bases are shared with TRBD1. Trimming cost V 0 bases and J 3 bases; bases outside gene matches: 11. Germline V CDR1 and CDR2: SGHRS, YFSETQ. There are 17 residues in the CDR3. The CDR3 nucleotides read TGCGCCAGCAGCTTGGATAACTCAGGGGGTTATGACTATGGCTACACCTTC. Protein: CASSLDNSGGYDYGYTF.

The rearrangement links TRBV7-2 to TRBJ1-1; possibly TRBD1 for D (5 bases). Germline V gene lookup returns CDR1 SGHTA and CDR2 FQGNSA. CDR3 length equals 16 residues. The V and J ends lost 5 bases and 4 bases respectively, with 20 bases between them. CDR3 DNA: TGTGCCAGCAGCCCTGATCGGGCGGGACGGCCCACTGAAGCTTTCTTT. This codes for CASSPDRAGRPTEAFF.

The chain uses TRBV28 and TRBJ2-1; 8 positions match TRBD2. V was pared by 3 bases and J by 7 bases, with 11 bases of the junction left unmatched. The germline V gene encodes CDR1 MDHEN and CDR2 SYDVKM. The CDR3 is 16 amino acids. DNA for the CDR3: TGTGCCAGCAGTTTTGGGGGGCGGGGCGGGGGGAATGAGCAGTTCTTC. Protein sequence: CASSFGGRGGGNEQFF.

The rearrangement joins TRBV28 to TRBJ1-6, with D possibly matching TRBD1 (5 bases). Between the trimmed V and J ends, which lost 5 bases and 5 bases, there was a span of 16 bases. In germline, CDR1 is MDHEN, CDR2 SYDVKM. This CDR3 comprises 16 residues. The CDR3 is CASSPLGGADNSPLHF. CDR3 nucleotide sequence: TGTGCCAGCAGTCCCCTTGGAGGGGCGGATAATTCACCCCTCCACTTT.

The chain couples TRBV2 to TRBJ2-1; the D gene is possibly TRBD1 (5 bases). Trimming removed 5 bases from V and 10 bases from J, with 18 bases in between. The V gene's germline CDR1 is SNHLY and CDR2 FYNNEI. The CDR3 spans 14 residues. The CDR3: CASSRSQGIYEQFF. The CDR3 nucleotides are TGTGCCAGCAGTCGTAGCCAGGGAATATACGAGCAGTTCTTC.

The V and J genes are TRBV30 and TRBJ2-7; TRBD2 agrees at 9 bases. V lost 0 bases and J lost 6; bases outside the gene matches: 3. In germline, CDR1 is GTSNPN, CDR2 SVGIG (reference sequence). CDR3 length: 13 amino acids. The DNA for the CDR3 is TGTGCCTGGAGTGTAAGACTAGCGGTCGAGCAGTACTTC. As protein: CAWSVRLAVEQYF.

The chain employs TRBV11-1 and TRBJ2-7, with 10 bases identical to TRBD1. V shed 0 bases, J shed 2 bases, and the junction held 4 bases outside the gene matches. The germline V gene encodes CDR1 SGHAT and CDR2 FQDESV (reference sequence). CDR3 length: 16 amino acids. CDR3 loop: CASSLAHGQGAYEQYF. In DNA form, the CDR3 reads TGTGCCAGCAGCTTAGCGCATGGACAGGGGGCCTACGAGCAGTACTTC.

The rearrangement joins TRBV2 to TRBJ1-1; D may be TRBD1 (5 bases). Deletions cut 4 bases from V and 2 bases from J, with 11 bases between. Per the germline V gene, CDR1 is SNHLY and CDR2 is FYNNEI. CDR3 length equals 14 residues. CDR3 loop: CASSVITGNTEAFF. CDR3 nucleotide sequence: TGTGCCAGCAGTGTAATTACAGGAAACACTGAAGCTTTCTTT.